This TCR beta chain was observed in a study of PD-1 blockade in mismatch repair-deficient tumors (dated by TCRdb to between 2016 and 2019). Concerning the study at large: Between September 2013 and late 2016, 86 consecutive patients with some 11 mismatch repair-deficient cancer types, all previously treated and progressing, were enrolled in the trial. Tumor-associated T cell clones were tracked in the peripheral blood of patients responding to PD-1 blockade by deep sequencing of TCR CDR3 regions. Results the study describes overall, beyond this receptor: Clones residing in the tumor, which were often undetectable in blood before treatment, expanded quickly after pembrolizumab and then contracted, generally before radiologic responses.

Including cysteine and phenylalanine, the CDR3 has 15 amino acids. The retained sequence is limited to the CDR3, 45 bases, with the frame set at the first base. The germline V gene encodes CDR1 LGHNA and CDR2 YNFKEQ. V is pared back by 0 bases and J by 6 bases, with 14 bases lying between the germline termini. Preparation of the library involved the immunoSEQ multiplex PCR assay. Drawn from immuneACCESS, this table holds only the in-frame rearrangements with V and J called that TCRdb kept. Clones are partly lost; checked studies trace under half to an unresolved V gene and leave the rest unexplained. The sample records 100,000 or so clones, approximately 80% of which are singletons. The leading ten clones occupy approximately 6.7% of the sample. This clone was picked up a small number of times. Its antigen specificity is not known. One base away there is no much larger clone; base qualities are not given.

For every enrolled patient, mismatch repair deficiency was confirmed by either polymerase chain reaction or immunohistochemistry. Three patients who responded to pembrolizumab therapy underwent TCR sequencing. The phase II trial prospectively tested pembrolizumab PD-1 blockade in advanced mismatch repair-deficient cancers regardless of tissue of origin. Peripheral blood T cell samples were serially collected before and at multiple times after PD-1 blockade was started. The timing of each blood sample was reported as weeks after the first dose of pembrolizumab. The V and J genes are TRBV4-2 and TRBJ1-1; the D gene cannot be named for sure. The sequence derives from an adult with mismatch repair-deficient cancer. Sequenced material: peripheral blood, taken around 8 months after starting pembrolizumab. CDR3 reads: CASSQDFLGGSEAFF. The DNA reads TGTGCCAGCAGCCAAGATTTTTTGGGTGGGTCTGAAGCTTTCTTT.